This T cell receptor (beta chain) came from a study of patients with pleural tuberculosis. At least ten counts were recorded for this clonotype. TCRdb reprocessed the reads via MiXCR and lists one record per CDR3 protein. Of 29,000 or so distinct CDR3 sequences detected, 15% to 20% appear once; the ten largest clones hold 3.5% to 4.5%. V lost 4 bases, J lost 5 bases, and 18 bases lay in between. The CDR3 runs 15 residues. Germline assignment: CDR1 SGHRS and CDR2 YFSETQ. The source is a human donor with pleural tuberculosis. The chain recombines TRBV5-1 with TRBJ2-5; D is unclear. The specimen was peripheral blood. CDR3 in DNA: TGCGCCAGCAGCATTCAGCCCGCCGTAAAGGAGACCCAGTACTTC. Translated, it gives CASSIQPAVKETQYF.